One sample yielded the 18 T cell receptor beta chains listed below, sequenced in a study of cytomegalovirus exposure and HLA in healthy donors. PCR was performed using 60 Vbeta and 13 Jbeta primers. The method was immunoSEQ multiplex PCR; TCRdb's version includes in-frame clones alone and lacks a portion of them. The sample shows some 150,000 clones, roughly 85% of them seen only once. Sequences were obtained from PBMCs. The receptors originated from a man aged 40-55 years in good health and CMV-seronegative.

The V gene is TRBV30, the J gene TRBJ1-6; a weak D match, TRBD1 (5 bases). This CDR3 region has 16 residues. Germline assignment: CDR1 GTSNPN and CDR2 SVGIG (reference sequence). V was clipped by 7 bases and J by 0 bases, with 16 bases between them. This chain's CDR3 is CASTFGGSSYNSPLHF. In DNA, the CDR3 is TGTGCCTCCACGTTCGGGGGGAGCTCCTATAATTCACCCCTCCACTTT.

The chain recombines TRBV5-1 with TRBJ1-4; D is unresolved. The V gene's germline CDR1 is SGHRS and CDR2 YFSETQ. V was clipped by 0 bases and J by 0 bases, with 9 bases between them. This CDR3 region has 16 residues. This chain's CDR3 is CASSLVSGATNEKLFF. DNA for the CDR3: TGCGCCAGCAGCTTGGTCTCAGGTGCAACTAATGAAAAACTGTTTTTT.

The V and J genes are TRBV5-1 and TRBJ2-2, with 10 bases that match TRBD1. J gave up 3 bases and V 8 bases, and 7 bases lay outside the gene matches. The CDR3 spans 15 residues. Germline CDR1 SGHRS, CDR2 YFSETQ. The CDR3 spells CASRAGQGYTGELFF. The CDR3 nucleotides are TGCGCCAGTAGAGCGGGACAGGGGTACACCGGGGAGCTGTTTTTT.

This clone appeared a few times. Here the CDR3 reads CASGLKREFVCEQYF. The CDR3 nucleotides are TGTGCTAGTGGTTTGAAGCGGGAGTTTGTCTGCGAGCAGTACTTC. V is TRBV12-5 and J is TRBJ2-7; 8 bases fit TRBD2. CDR1 LGHNT and CDR2 FRNRAP come from the germline V gene. V dropped 2 bases and J dropped 6; count of bases not matched to a gene: 9. This CDR3 has 15 residues.

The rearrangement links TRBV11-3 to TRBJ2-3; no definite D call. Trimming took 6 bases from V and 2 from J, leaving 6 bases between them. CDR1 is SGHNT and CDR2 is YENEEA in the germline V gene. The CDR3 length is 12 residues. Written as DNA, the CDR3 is TGTGCCAGCAGTTACAACACAGATACGCAGTATTTT. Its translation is CASSYNTDTQYF.

The CDR3 region is CASSLEGGSSYEQYF. The CDR3 DNA reads as TGCGCCAGCAGCTTGGAGGGCGGGAGCTCCTACGAGCAGTACTTC. This rearrangement joins TRBV5-1 to TRBJ2-7; 7 bases match TRBD2. Trimming at V came to 0 bases and at J to 0 bases, leaving 3 bases not matched to a gene. The CDR3 loop spans 15 amino acids. The germline CDR1 and CDR2 sequences are SGHRS and YFSETQ.

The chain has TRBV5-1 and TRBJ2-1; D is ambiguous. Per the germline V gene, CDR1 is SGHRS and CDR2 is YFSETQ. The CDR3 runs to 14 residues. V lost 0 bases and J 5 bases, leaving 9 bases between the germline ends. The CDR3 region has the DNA TGCGCCAGCAGCTTGGGACTTAGAAACAATGAGCAGTTCTTC. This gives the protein CASSLGLRNNEQFF.

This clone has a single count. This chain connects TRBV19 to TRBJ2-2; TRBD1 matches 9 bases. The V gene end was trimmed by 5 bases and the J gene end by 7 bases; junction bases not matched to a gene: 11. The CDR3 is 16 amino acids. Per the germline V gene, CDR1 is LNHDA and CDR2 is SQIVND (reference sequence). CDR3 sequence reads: CASSVPGQGFFGELFF. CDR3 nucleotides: TGTGCCAGTAGTGTACCGGGACAGGGCTTCTTCGGGGAGCTGTTTTTT. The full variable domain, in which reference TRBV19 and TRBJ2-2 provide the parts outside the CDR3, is DGGITQSPKYLFRKEGQNVTLSCEQNLNHDAMYWYRQDPGQGLRLIYYSQIVNDFQKGDIAEGYSVSREKKESFPLTVTSAQKNPTAFYLCASSVPGQGFFGELFFGEGSRLTVL.

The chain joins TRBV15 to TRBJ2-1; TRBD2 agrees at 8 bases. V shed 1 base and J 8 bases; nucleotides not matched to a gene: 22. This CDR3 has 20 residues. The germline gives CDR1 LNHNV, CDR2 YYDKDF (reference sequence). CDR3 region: CATSRATIQHSGTPEDEQFF. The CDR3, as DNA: TGTGCCACCAGCAGAGCTACTATCCAGCATAGCGGGACGCCTGAGGATGAGCAGTTCTTC.

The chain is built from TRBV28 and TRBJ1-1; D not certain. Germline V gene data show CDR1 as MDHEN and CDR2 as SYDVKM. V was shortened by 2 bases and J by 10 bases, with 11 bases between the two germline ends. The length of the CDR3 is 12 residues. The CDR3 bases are TGTGCCAGCAGTTTAAAAGGAGGGTCAGCTTTCTTT. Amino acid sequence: CASSLKGGSAFF.

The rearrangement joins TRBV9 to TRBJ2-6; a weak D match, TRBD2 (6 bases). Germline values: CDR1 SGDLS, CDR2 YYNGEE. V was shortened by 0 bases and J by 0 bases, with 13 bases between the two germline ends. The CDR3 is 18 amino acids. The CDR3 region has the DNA TGTGCCAGCAGCGTAGAGGGTGGGGAGGTCTCTGGGGCCAACGTCCTGACTTTC. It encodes CASSVEGGEVSGANVLTF.

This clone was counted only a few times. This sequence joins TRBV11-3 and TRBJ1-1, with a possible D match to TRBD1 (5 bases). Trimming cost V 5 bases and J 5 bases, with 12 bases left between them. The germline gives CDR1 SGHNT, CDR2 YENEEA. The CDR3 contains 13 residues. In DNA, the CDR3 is TGTGCCAGCAGCCCAGCAGGGTTTACTGAAGCTTTCTTT. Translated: CASSPAGFTEAFF. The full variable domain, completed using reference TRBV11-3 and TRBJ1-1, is EAGVVQSPRYKIIEKKQPVAFWCNPISGHNTLYWYLQNLGQGPELLIRYENEEAVDDSQLPKDRFSAERLKGVDSTLKIQPAELGDSAVYLCASSPAGFTEAFFGQGTRLTVV.

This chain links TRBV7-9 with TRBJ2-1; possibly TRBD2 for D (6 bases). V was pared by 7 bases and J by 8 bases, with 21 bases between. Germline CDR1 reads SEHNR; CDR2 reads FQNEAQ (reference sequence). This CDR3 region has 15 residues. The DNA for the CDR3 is TGTGCCAGCACCATAGGAGGGCAAGTTCTCCATGAGCAGTTCTTC. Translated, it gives CASTIGGQVLHEQFF. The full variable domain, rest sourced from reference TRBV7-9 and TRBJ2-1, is DTGVSQNPRHKITKRGQNVTFRCDPISEHNRLYWYRQTLGQGPEFLTYFQNEAQLEKSRLLSDRFSAERPKGSFSTLEIQRTEQGDSAMYLCASTIGGQVLHEQFFGPGTRLTVL.

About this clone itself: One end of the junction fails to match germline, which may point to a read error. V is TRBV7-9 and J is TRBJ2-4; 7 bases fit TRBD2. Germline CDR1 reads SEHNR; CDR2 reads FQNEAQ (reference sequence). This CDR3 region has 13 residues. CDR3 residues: CASSLGGGNSQYF. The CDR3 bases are TGTGCCAGCAGCTTGGGGGGGGGAAACAGTCAGTACTTC.

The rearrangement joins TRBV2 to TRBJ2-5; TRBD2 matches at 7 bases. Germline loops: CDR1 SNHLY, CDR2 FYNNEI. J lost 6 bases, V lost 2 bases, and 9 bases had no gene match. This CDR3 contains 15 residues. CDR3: CASSELASGTKTQYF. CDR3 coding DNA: TGTGCCAGCAGTGAACTGGCTAGCGGTACGAAGACCCAGTACTTC.

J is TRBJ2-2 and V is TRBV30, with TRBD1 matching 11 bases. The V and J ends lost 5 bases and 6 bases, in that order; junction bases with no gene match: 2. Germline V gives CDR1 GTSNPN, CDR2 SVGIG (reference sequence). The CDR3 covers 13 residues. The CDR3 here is CAWGTGGPGELFF. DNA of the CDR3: TGTGCCTGGGGGACAGGGGGACCCGGGGAGCTGTTTTTT.

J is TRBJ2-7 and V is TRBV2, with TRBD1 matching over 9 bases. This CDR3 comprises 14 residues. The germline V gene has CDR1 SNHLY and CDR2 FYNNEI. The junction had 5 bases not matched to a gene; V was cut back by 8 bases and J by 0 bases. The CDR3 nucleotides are TGTGCCAGCGGTCGGGACAGGGCCTCCTACGAGCAGTACTTC. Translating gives CASGRDRASYEQYF.

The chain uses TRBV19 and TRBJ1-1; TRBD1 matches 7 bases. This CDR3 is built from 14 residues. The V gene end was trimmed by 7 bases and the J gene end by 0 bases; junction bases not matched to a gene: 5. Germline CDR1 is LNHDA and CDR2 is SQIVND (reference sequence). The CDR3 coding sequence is TGTGCCAGTACCTTGGGACAGTTGAACACTGAAGCTTTCTTT. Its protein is CASTLGQLNTEAFF.